This TCR beta chain is drawn from a study of blood T cells in healthy people across ages. Through a sample-barcoded 5' primer and a J-beta primer mix, a second PCR was run for about 6 to 11 cycles. TCRdb fed the 5' RACE reads into MiXCR, producing one record per CDR3 protein. Of about 570,000 distinct CDR3 sequences listed, 27% are singletons. Trimming stripped 6 bases from V and 5 bases from J, with 14 bases between. The CDR3 runs 14 residues. These data were also filed under a second study, of T cells of mothers and their children.

The sequence derives from a boy between 2 and 10 years old in good health. The material sequenced was blood. This chain connects TRBV12-3 or TRBV12-4 to TRBJ2-1, with D hard to call. The CDR3 here is CASSLMDQNNEQFF. Written as DNA, the CDR3 is TGTGCCAGCAGCCTAATGGACCAGAACAATGAGCAGTTCTTC.